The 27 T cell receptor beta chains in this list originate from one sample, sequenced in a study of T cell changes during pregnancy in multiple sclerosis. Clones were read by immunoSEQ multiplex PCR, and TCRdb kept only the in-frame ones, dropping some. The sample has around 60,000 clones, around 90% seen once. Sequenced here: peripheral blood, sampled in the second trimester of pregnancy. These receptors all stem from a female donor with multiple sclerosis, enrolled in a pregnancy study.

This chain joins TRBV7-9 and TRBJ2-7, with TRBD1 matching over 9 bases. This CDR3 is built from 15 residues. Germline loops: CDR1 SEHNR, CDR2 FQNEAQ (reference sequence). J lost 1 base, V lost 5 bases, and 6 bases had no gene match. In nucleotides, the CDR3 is TGTGCCAGCAGCCGACTGGACAGGGGTTCCTACGAGCAGTACTTC. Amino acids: CASSRLDRGSYEQYF. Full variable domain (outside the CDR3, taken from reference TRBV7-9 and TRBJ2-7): DTGVSQNPRHKITKRGQNVTFRCDPISEHNRLYWYRQTLGQGPEFLTYFQNEAQLEKSRLLSDRFSAERPKGSFSTLEIQRTEQGDSAMYLCASSRLDRGSYEQYFGPGTRLTVT.

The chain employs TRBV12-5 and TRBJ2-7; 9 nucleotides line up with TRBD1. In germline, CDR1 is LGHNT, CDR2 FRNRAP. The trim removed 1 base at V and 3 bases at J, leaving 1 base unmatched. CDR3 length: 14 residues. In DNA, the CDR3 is TGTGCTAGTGGTTTGGCGGGACAGGGCTACGAGCAGTACTTC. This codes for CASGLAGQGYEQYF.

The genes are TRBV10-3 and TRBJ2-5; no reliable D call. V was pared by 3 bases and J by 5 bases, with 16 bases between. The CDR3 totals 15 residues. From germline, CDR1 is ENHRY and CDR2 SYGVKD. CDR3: CAISDGLAVRETQYF. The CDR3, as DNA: TGTGCCATCAGTGATGGTTTAGCCGTAAGGGAGACCCAGTACTTC.

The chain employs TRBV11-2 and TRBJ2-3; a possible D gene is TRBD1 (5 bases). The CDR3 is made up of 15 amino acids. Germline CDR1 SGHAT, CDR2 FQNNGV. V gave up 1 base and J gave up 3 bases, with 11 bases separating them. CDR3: CASSLGWAGTDTQYF. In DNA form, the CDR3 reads TGTGCCAGCAGCTTAGGGTGGGCAGGGACAGATACGCAGTATTTT.

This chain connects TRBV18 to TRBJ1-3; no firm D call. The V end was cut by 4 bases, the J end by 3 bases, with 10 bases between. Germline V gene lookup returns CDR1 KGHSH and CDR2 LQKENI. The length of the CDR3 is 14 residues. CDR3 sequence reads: CASSLDAGGNTIYF. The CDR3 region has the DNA TGTGCCAGCTCACTTGACGCAGGTGGAAACACCATATATTTT.

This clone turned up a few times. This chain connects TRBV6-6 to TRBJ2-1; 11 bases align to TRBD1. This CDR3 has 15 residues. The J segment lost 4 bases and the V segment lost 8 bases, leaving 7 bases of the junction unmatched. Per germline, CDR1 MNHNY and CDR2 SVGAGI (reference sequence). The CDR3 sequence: CASREDRGPYNEQFF. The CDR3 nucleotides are TGTGCCAGCCGTGAGGACAGGGGGCCTTACAATGAGCAGTTCTTC.

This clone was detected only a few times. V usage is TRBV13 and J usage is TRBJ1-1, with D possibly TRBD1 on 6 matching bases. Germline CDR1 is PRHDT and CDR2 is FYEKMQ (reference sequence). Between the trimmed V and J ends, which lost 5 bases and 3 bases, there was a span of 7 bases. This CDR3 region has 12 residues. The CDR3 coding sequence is TGTGCCAGCAGCCGACAGGACACTGAAGCTTTCTTT. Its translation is CASSRQDTEAFF.

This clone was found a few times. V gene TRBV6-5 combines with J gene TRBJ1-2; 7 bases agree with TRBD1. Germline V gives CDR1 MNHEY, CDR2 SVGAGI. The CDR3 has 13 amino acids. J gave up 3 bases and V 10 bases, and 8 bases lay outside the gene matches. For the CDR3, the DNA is TGTGCCATCGGCCGAGGGGGCGACTATGGCTACACCTTC. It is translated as CAIGRGGDYGYTF.

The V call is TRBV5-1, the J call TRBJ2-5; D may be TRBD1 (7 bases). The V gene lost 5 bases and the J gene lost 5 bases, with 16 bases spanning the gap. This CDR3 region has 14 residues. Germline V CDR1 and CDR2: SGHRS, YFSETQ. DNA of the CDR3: TGCGCCAGCAGGGGCGTCAGGGGGGAGGAGACCCAGTACTTC. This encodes CASRGVRGEETQYF.

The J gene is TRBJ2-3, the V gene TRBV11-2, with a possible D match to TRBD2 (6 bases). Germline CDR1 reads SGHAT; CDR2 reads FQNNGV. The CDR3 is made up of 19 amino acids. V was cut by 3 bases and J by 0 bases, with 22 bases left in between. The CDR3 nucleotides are TGTGCCAGCAGCTTGAGAGGGACCCTGGCGGGACTGAGCACAGATACGCAGTATTTT. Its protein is CASSLRGTLAGLSTDTQYF.

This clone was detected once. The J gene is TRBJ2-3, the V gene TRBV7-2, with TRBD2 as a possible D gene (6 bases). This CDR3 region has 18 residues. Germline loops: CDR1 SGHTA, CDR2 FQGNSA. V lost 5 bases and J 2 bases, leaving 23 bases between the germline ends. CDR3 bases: TGTGCCAGCAGCGCGGCGGGGATCGGGAGAGGCACCACAGATACGCAGTATTTT. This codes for CASSAAGIGRGTTDTQYF.

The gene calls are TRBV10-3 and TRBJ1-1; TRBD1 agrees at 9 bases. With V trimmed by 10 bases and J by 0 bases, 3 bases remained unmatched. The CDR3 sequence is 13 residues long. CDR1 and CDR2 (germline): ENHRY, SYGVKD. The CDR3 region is CASGQGLNTEAFF. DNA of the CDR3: TGTGCCAGCGGACAGGGGTTGAACACTGAAGCTTTCTTT.

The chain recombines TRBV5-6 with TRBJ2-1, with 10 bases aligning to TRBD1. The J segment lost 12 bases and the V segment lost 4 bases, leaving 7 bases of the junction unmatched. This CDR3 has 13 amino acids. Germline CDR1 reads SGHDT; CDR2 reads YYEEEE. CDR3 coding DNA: TGTGCCAGCAGCCTAGACAGGGGGCGGGTGCAGTTCTTC. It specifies CASSLDRGRVQFF.

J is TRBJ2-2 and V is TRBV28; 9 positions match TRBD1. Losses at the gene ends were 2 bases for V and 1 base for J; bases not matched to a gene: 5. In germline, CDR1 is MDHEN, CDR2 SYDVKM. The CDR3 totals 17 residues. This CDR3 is CASSLDLGQGNTGELFF. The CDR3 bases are TGTGCCAGCAGTTTAGATTTGGGACAGGGGAACACCGGGGAGCTGTTTTTT. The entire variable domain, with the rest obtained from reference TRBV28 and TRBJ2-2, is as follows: DVKVTQSSRYLVKRTGEKVFLECVQDMDHENMFWYRQDPGLGLRLIYFSYDVKMKEKGDIPEGYSVSREKKERFSLILESASTNQTSMYLCASSLDLGQGNTGELFFGEGSRLTVL.

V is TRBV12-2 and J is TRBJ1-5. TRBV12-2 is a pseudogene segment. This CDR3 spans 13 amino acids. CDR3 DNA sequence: TGTGCAAGTCGCCTCGACTGCAATCAGCCCCAGCATTTT. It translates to CASRLDCNQPQHF.

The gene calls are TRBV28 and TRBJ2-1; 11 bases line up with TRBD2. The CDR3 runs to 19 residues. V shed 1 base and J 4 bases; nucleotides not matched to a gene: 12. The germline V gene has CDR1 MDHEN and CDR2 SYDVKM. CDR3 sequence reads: CASSLLTSGTAYLYNEQFF. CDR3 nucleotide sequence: TGTGCCAGCAGTTTATTGACTAGCGGGACCGCCTATCTTTACAATGAGCAGTTCTTC.

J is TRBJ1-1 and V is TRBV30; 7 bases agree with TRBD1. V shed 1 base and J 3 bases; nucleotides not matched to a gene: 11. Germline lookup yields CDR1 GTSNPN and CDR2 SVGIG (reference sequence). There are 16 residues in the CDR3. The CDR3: CAWSGWAGGTYTEAFF. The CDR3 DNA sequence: TGTGCCTGGAGTGGATGGGCAGGGGGGACGTACACTGAAGCTTTCTTT.

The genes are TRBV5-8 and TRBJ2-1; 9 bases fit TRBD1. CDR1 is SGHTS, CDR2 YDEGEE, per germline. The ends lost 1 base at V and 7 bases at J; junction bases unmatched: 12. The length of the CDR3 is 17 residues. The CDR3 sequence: CASSLSPGQGELNEQFF. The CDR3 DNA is TGTGCCAGCAGCTTGTCCCCGGGACAGGGTGAATTGAATGAGCAGTTCTTC.

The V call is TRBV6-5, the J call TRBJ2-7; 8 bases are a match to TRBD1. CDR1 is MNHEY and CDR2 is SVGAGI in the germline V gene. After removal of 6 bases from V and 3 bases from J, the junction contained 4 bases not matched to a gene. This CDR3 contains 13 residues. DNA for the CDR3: TGTGCCAGCAGAGCAGGGGGCGGCTACGAGCAGTACTTC. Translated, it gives CASRAGGGYEQYF.

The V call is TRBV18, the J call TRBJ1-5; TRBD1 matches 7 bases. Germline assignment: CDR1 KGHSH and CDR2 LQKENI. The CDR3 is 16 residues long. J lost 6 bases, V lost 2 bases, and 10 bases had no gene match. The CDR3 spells CASSPSATGFGQPQHF. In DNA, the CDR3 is TGTGCCAGCTCACCATCCGCGACAGGGTTTGGTCAGCCCCAGCATTTT.

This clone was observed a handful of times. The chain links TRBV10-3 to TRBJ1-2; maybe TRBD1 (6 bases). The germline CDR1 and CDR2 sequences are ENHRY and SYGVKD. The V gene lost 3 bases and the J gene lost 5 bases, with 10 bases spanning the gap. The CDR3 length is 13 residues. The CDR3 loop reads CAISDYRDYGYTF. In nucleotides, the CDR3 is TGTGCCATCAGTGATTACAGGGATTATGGCTACACCTTC.

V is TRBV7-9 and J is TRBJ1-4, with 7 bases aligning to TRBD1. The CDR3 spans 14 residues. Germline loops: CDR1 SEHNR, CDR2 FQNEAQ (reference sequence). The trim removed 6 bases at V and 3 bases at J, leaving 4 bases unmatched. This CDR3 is CASSYGTANEKLFF. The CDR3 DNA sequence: TGTGCCAGCAGTTACGGGACAGCTAATGAAAAACTGTTTTTT.

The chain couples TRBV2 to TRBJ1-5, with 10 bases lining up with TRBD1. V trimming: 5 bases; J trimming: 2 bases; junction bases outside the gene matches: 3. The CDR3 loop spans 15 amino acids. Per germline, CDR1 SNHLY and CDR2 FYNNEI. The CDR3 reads CASSSGQGGNQPQHF. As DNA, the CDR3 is TGTGCCAGCAGTTCCGGACAGGGGGGCAATCAGCCCCAGCATTTT.

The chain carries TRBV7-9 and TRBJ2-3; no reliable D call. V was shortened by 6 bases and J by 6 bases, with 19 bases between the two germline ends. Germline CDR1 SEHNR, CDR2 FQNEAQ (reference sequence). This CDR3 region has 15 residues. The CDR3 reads CASSRVLACCDTQYF. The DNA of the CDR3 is TGTGCCAGCAGTCGAGTCCTCGCCTGTTGTGATACGCAGTATTTT.

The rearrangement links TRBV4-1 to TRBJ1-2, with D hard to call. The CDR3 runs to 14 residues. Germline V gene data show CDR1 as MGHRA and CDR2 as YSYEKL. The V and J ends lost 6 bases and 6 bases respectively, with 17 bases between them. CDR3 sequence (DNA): TGCGCCAGCAGTCGACGGGATGGTCGGGATGGCTACACCTTC. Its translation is CASSRRDGRDGYTF.

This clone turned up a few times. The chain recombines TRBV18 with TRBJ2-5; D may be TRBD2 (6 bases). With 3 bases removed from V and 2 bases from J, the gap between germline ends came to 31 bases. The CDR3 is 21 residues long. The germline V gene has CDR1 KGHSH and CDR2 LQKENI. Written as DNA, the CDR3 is TGTGCCAGCTCACCGTTCATTCCCCCGGGGCGGGATGCCTTGTCACAAGAGACCCAGTACTTC. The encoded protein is CASSPFIPPGRDALSQETQYF.

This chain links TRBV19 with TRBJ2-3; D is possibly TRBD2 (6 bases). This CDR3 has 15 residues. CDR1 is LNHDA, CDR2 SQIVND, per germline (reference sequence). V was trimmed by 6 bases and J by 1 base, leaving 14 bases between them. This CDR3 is CASSLLASGTDTQYF. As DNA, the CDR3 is TGTGCCAGTAGCCTACTAGCTTCGGGCACAGATACGCAGTATTTT. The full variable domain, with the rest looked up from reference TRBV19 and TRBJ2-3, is DGGITQSPKYLFRKEGQNVTLSCEQNLNHDAMYWYRQDPGQGLRLIYYSQIVNDFQKGDIAEGYSVSREKKESFPLTVTSAQKNPTAFYLCASSLLASGTDTQYFGPGTRLTVL.